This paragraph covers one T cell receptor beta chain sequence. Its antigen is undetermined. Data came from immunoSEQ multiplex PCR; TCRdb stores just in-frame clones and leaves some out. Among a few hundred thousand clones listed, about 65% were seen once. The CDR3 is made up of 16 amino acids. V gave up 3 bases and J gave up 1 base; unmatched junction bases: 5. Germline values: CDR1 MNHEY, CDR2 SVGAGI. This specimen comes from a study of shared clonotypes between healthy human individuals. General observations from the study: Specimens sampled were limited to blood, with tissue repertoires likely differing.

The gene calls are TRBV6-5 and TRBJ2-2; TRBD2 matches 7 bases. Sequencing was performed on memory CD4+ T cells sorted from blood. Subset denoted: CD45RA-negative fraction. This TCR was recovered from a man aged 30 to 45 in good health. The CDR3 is CASSYKASGNTGELFF. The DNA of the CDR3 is TGTGCCAGCAGTTATAAGGCTAGCGGGAACACCGGGGAGCTGTTTTTT.